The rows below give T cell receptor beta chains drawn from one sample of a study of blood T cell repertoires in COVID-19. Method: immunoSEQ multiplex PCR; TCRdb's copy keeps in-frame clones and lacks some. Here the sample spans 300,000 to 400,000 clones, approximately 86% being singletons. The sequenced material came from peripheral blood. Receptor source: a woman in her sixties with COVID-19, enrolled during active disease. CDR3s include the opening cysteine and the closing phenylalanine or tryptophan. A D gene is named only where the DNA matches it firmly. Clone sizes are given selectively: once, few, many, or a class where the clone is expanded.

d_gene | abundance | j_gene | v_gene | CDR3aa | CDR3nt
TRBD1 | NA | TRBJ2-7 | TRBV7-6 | CASFGTDRPYEQYF | TGTGCCAGCTTCGGGACAGACCGTCCCTACGAGCAGTACTTC
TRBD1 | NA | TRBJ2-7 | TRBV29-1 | CSAQLGQGAIDEQYF | TGCAGCGCCCAACTGGGACAGGGGGCGATCGACGAGCAGTACTTC
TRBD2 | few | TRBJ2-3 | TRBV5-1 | CASSLGLAGGNTQYF | TGCGCCAGCAGCTTGGGACTAGCGGGGGGGAATACGCAGTATTTT
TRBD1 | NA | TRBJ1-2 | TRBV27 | CASSSGQGMYGYTF | TGTGCCAGCAGTTCTGGACAGGGGATGTATGGCTACACCTTC
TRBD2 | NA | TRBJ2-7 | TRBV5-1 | CASSPREGSYEQYF | TGCGCCAGCAGCCCCCGGGAGGGGTCCTACGAGCAGTACTTC
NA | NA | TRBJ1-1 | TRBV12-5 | CASGAGGAAEAFF | TGTGCTAGTGGCGCGGGGGGGGCTGCTGAAGCTTTCTTT
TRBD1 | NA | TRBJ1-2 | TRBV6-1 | CASSESTGVYGYTF | TGTGCCAGCAGTGAGAGTACAGGGGTCTATGGCTACACCTTC
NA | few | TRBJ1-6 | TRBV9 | CASSPYRESSYNSPLHF | TGTGCCAGCAGCCCCTACCGGGAGAGCTCCTATAATTCACCCCTCCACTTT
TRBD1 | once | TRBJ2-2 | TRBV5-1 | CASSLQGDGELFF | TGCGCCAGCAGCCTACAGGGGGACGGGGAGCTGTTTTTT
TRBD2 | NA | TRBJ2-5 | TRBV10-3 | CAISESAGGGETQYF | TGTGCCATCAGTGAGTCCGCGGGGGGCGGAGAGACCCAGTACTTC
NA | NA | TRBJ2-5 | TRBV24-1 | CATSEGGQETQYF | TGTGCCACCAGTGAAGGCGGCCAAGAGACCCAGTACTTC
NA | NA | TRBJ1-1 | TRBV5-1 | CASSLDRETEAFF | TGCGCCAGCAGCTTGGACAGGGAAACTGAAGCTTTCTTT
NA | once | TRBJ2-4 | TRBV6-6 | CASSWTGLAKNIQYF | TGTGCCAGCAGCTGGACGGGACTAGCCAAAAACATTCAGTACTTC
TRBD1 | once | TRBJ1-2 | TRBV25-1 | CASSLQQGASEGYTF | TGTGCCAGCAGCTTACAACAGGGGGCTTCAGAGGGCTACACCTTC
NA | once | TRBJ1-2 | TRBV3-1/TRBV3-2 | CASSQVQNYGYTF | TGTGCCAGCAGCCAAGTCCAGAACTATGGCTACACCTTC
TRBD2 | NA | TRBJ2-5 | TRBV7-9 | CASTPSLAGNQETQYF | TGTGCCAGCACCCCCTCTCTAGCGGGGAACCAAGAGACCCAGTACTTC
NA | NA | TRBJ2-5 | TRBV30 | CAWSLGGRQETQYF | TGTGCCTGGAGCCTCGGGGGAAGGCAGGAGACCCAGTACTTC
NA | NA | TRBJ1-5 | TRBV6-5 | CASSPPRGTGQPQHF | TGTGCCAGCAGTCCTCCCCGGGGGACGGGGCAGCCCCAGCATTTT
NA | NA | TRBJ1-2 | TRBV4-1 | CASSREPGENYGYTF | TGCGCCAGCAGCCGCGAACCAGGGGAAAACTATGGCTACACCTTC
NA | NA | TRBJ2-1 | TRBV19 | CASSQGGNNEQFF | TGTGCCAGTAGTCAGGGCGGAAACAATGAGCAGTTCTTC
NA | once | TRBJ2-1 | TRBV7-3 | CASSLNRGGNEQFF | TGTGCCAGCAGCTTAAACAGGGGGGGCAATGAGCAGTTCTTC
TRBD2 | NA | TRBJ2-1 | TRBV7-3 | CASSPLGGTYNEQFF | TGTGCCAGCAGCCCGCTCGGGGGGACCTACAATGAGCAGTTCTTC
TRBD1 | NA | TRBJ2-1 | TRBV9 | CASSLIGTGENEQFF | TGTGCCAGCAGCCTGATTGGGACAGGGGAAAATGAGCAGTTCTTC
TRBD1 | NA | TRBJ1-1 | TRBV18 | CASSPPGGDTEAFF | TGTGCCAGCTCACCACCAGGGGGCGACACTGAAGCTTTCTTT
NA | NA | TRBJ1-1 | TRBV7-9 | CASSLSSPGGRSTEAFF | TGTGCCAGCAGCTTATCGTCCCCCGGGGGGCGGAGCACTGAAGCTTTCTTT
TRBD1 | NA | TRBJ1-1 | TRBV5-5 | CASSGGSGGKTEAFF | TGTGCCAGCAGCGGCGGGTCAGGGGGCAAAACTGAAGCTTTCTTT
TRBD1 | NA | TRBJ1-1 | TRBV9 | CASSASGTGTLRTEAFF | TGTGCCAGCAGCGCATCCGGGACAGGGACCTTGAGGACTGAAGCTTTCTTT
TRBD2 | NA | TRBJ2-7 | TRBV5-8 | CASSPTGTSGTSYEQYF | TGTGCCAGCAGCCCCACCGGGACTAGCGGCACCTCCTACGAGCAGTACTTC
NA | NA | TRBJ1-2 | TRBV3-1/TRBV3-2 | CASSQQQGGGYTF | TGTGCCAGCAGCCAACAACAGGGTGGCGGCTACACCTTC
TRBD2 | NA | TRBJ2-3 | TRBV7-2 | CASSTSSGSTDTQYF | TGTGCCAGCAGCACCTCTAGCGGGAGCACAGATACGCAGTATTTT